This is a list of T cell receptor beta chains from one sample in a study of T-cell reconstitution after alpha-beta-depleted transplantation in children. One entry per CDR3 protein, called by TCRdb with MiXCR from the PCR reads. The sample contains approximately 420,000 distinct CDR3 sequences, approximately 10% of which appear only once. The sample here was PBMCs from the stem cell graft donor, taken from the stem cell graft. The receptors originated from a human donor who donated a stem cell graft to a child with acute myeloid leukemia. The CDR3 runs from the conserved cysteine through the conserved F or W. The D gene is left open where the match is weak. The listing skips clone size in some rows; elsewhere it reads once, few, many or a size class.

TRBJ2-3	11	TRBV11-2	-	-	CATAGADTQYF	TGTGCCACTGCCGGGGCAGATACGCAGTATTTT
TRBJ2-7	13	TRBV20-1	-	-	CSARFRDGYEQYF	TGCAGTGCTAGATTTCGGGACGGCTACGAGCAGTACTTC
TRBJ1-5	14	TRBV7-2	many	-	CASSPDGPNQPQHF	TGTGCCAGCAGCCCCGACGGACCCAATCAGCCCCAGCATTTT
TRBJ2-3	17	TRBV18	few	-	CASSSGPPLTSTDTQYF	TGTGCCAGCTCGTCGGGACCGCCACTTACTAGCACAGATACGCAGTATTTT
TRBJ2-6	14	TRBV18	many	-	CASSLDSGANVLTF	TGTGCCAGCTCCCTGGACTCTGGGGCCAACGTCCTGACTTTC
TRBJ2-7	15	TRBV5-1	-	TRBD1	CASSPGTGGGYEQYF	TGCGCCAGCAGCCCTGGGACAGGGGGCGGCTACGAGCAGTACTTC
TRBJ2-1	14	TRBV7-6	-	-	CASSLMSENNEQFF	TGTGCCAGCAGCTTGATGAGCGAGAACAATGAGCAGTTCTTC
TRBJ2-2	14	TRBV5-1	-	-	CASSVTLNTGELFF	TGCGCCAGCAGCGTTACACTTAACACCGGGGAGCTGTTTTTT
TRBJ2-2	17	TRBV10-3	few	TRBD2	CAISAPTSGSDTGELFF	TGTGCCATCAGCGCCCCGACTAGCGGGAGTGATACCGGGGAGCTGTTTTTT
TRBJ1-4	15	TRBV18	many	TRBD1	CASSPADRGYEKLFF	TGTGCCAGCTCACCCGCGGACAGGGGGTATGAAAAACTGTTTTTT
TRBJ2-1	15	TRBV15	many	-	CATSSALNSYNEQFF	TGTGCCACCAGCAGTGCCTTGAACTCCTACAATGAGCAGTTCTTC
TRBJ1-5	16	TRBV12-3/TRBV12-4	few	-	CASSLGNSLRNQPQHF	TGTGCCAGCAGTTTAGGCAATTCGTTACGCAATCAGCCCCAGCATTTT
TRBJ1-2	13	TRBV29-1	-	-	CSVSFRQKEGYTF	TGCAGCGTTTCTTTTCGCCAAAAGGAAGGCTACACCTTC
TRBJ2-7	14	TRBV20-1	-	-	CSARDRGQIYEQYF	TGCAGTGCTAGAGATCGAGGACAGATTTACGAGCAGTACTTC
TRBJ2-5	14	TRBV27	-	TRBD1	CASRSSGGAETQYF	TGTGCCAGCAGAAGTTCAGGGGGCGCGGAGACCCAGTACTTC
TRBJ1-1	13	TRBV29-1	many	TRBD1	CSVGQGSNTEAFF	TGCAGCGTGGGACAGGGTTCGAACACTGAAGCTTTCTTT